Shown below are 30 T cell receptor beta chains from a single sample sequenced in a study of shared clonotypes between healthy human individuals (dated by TCRdb to about 2020). The receptor library was made with the immunoSEQ multiplex PCR assay. The immuneACCESS repertoire file appears here via TCRdb, limited to in-frame rearrangements. These files lack a portion of the clones; in checked studies, under half of the deficit traces to unresolved V genes, and the cause of the others is not known. This sample is represented by about 470,000 clones; about 76% of them were singletons. Jointly, the top ten make up about 13% of the sample. The material sequenced was PBMCs. The receptors were sampled from a middle-aged woman in good health. Some clones in this sample may be carry-over from other donors' samples.

The chain has TRBV10-3 and TRBJ2-7; 8 nucleotides line up with TRBD1. Germline trimming cut 6 bases from V and 4 bases from J; bases unmatched to any gene: 8. The germline CDR1 and CDR2 sequences are ENHRY and SYGVKD. This CDR3 spans 14 amino acids. CDR3 sequence (DNA): TGTGCCATCAGCGCCCAGGGGGCAGTATACGAGCAGTACTTC. This encodes CAISAQGAVYEQYF.

This clone has a single count. V usage is TRBV19 and J usage is TRBJ2-7; 7 nucleotides match TRBD2. V was clipped by 3 bases and J by 4 bases; unmatched bases: 12. The CDR3 contains 16 residues. Germline values: CDR1 LNHDA, CDR2 SQIVND (reference sequence). The CDR3 DNA sequence: TGTGCCAGTAGTATGCGAGTTTCTCTTAGCGGGTACGAGCAGTACTTC. Amino acid sequence: CASSMRVSLSGYEQYF. Combining the CDR3 with reference TRBV19 and TRBJ2-7 gives the whole variable domain DGGITQSPKYLFRKEGQNVTLSCEQNLNHDAMYWYRQDPGQGLRLIYYSQIVNDFQKGDIAEGYSVSREKKESFPLTVTSAQKNPTAFYLCASSMRVSLSGYEQYFGPGTRLTVT.

The J gene is TRBJ2-1, the V gene TRBV10-1; the D is unclear. V was trimmed by 2 bases and J by 6 bases, leaving 11 bases between them. The CDR3 is 14 amino acids. Germline V gene lookup returns CDR1 WNHNN and CDR2 SYGVQD (reference sequence). CDR3 protein: CASSEPSDLNEQFF. In DNA form, the CDR3 reads TGCGCCAGCAGTGAGCCGTCAGACCTCAATGAGCAGTTCTTC.

The rearrangement links TRBV18 to TRBJ2-1; tentatively, D is TRBD1 (5 bases). The V end lost 3 bases, the J end lost 5 bases, and 8 bases lay between the germline ends. The CDR3 length is 13 residues. The germline V gene encodes CDR1 KGHSH and CDR2 LQKENI. CDR3 bases: TGTGCCAGCTCACCTACAGGAGACAATGAGCAGTTCTTC. It translates to CASSPTGDNEQFF.

This clone came up a few times. The chain couples TRBV29-1 to TRBJ2-1, with 11 bases fitting TRBD2. The CDR3 runs to 13 residues. The V gene's germline CDR1 is SQVTM and CDR2 ANQGSEA. With V trimmed by 7 bases and J by 6 bases, 5 bases remained unmatched. The DNA of the CDR3 is TGCAGCGCCCCCGGACTAGCGGGCAATGAGCAGTTCTTC. It is translated as CSAPGLAGNEQFF.

The chain carries TRBV30 and TRBJ1-2; D unresolved. Per the germline V gene, CDR1 is GTSNPN and CDR2 is SVGIG (reference sequence). Between the trimmed V and J ends, which lost 0 bases and 4 bases, there was a span of 6 bases. This CDR3 is built from 12 residues. The CDR3 here is CAWSVDTYGYTF. The CDR3 bases are TGTGCCTGGAGTGTCGACACCTATGGCTACACCTTC.

This clone was detected many times. The V call is TRBV30, the J call TRBJ2-1, with unresolved D. V was shortened by 3 bases and J by 5 bases, with 5 bases between the two germline ends. This CDR3 comprises 11 residues. Per the germline V gene, CDR1 is GTSNPN and CDR2 is SVGIG (reference sequence). The CDR3 sequence is CAWRPNNEQFF. CDR3 bases: TGTGCCTGGAGGCCTAACAATGAGCAGTTCTTC.

The CDR3 DNA reads TGTGCCAGCTCGACCGGGACAGTGAACTACGAGCAGTACTTC. Encoded protein: CASSTGTVNYEQYF. The rearrangement joins TRBV18 to TRBJ2-7, with 7 bases fitting TRBD1. The CDR3 runs 14 residues. From germline, CDR1 is KGHSH and CDR2 LQKENI. J lost 3 bases, V lost 6 bases, and 8 bases had no gene match.

This chain connects TRBV7-2 to TRBJ2-4; D is possibly TRBD1 (6 bases). V was clipped by 5 bases and J by 8 bases, with 16 bases between them. This CDR3 region has 14 residues. Germline V lookup: CDR1 SGHTA, CDR2 FQGNSA. The CDR3 here is CASSVAGAVDIQYF. DNA for the CDR3: TGTGCCAGCAGCGTCGCAGGGGCGGTGGACATTCAGTACTTC.

CDR3 residues: CASSIGQAETQYF. The CDR3 DNA reads TGTGCCAGCAGCATAGGACAAGCGGAGACCCAGTACTTC. The J gene is TRBJ2-5, the V gene TRBV7-6; a weak D match, TRBD1 (5 bases). Germline lookup yields CDR1 SGHVS and CDR2 FNYEAQ. The CDR3 is made up of 13 amino acids. V gave up 5 bases and J gave up 5 bases, with 12 bases separating them.

This CDR3 is CASSSTIPGTEAFF. As DNA, the CDR3 is TGTGCCAGCAGCTCCACAATCCCGGGGACTGAAGCTTTCTTT. The chain recombines TRBV7-2 with TRBJ1-1, with no clear D. V was cut by 4 bases and J by 5 bases, with 14 bases left in between. This CDR3 comprises 14 residues. Germline CDR1 reads SGHTA; CDR2 reads FQGNSA.

The V gene is TRBV6-5, the J gene TRBJ2-5; D gene uncertain. V lost 5 bases and J lost 9, with 10 bases in between. The CDR3 is 11 amino acids. CDR1 is MNHEY and CDR2 is SVGAGI in the germline V gene. CDR3 in DNA: TGTGCCAGCAGTGAACTCCCCGCCCAGTACTTC. It specifies CASSELPAQYF.

The chain recombines TRBV6-1 with TRBJ1-5; the D is unclear. CDR3 length: 13 residues. Germline assignment: CDR1 MNHNS and CDR2 SASEGT. V shed 3 bases and J shed 0 bases, with 3 bases lying between them. The CDR3, as DNA: TGTGCCAGCAGTGACATTAGCAATCAGCCCCAGCATTTT. Translation gives CASSDISNQPQHF.

This clone was counted only a few times. V is TRBV28 and J is TRBJ1-2; TRBD1 aligns across 10 bases. Losses at the gene ends were 5 bases for V and 6 bases for J; bases not matched to a gene: 12. The CDR3 has 16 residues. Germline CDR1 reads MDHEN; CDR2 reads SYDVKM. The CDR3 DNA follows: TGTGCCAGCAGTCTGATTCCGGGACAGGGGCATCATGGCTACACCTTC. The encoded protein is CASSLIPGQGHHGYTF.

The rearrangement uses TRBV29-1 and TRBJ2-7; 16 bases are shared with TRBD2. The CDR3 consists of 17 residues. With V trimmed by 3 bases and J by 6 bases, 11 bases remained unmatched. Germline V gene sequence: CDR1 SQVTM, CDR2 ANQGSEA. This CDR3 reads CSVEGLAGGPRFGEQYF. CDR3 DNA: TGCAGCGTTGAGGGACTAGCGGGAGGGCCAAGATTCGGCGAGCAGTACTTC.

The CDR3 sequence: CASSLGGAAANYGYTF. CDR3 coding DNA: TGTGCCAGCAGCTTAGGCGGGGCAGCTGCTAACTATGGCTACACCTTC. The rearrangement uses TRBV11-2 and TRBJ1-2; D may be TRBD1 (5 bases). Germline V gene data show CDR1 as SGHAT and CDR2 as FQNNGV. V lost 1 base and J lost 0, with 12 bases in between. The CDR3 is 16 amino acids.

The DNA of the CDR3 is TGTGCCACCAGCAGAGATGGGACAGATTACTATGGCTACACCTTC. Translation: CATSRDGTDYYGYTF. The chain uses TRBV15 and TRBJ1-2; 7 nucleotides agree with TRBD1. In germline, CDR1 is LNHNV, CDR2 YYDKDF (reference sequence). V dropped 0 bases and J dropped 3; count of bases not matched to a gene: 4. This CDR3 has 15 amino acids.

This clone has ten or more counts. J is TRBJ1-1 and V is TRBV14, with unresolved D. The V gene's germline CDR1 is SGHDN and CDR2 FVKESK. V was trimmed by 2 bases and J by 1 base, leaving 8 bases between them. This CDR3 has 14 residues. The DNA of the CDR3 is TGTGCCAGCAGCCAACTTGCCTGGAACACTGAAGCTTTCTTT. Translation: CASSQLAWNTEAFF.

The chain is built from TRBV28 and TRBJ1-1; no clear D. There are 15 residues in the CDR3. V was pared by 4 bases and J by 1 base, with 13 bases between. Germline CDR1 is MDHEN and CDR2 is SYDVKM. The CDR3 sequence is CASSSPGRPNTEAFF. CDR3 in DNA: TGTGCCAGCAGTTCCCCGGGAAGACCGAACACTGAAGCTTTCTTT.

V is TRBV28 and J is TRBJ2-3, with D possibly being TRBD2 (5 bases). Trimming took 4 bases from V and 2 from J, leaving 22 bases between them. The germline V gene encodes CDR1 MDHEN and CDR2 SYDVKM. The CDR3 extends over 18 amino acids. The CDR3 spells CASSSPGYRTGNTDTQYF. CDR3 coding DNA: TGTGCCAGCAGTTCCCCTGGTTACCGAACGGGAAACACAGATACGCAGTATTTT.

The genes are TRBV7-2 and TRBJ2-7, with 13 bases matching TRBD2. CDR1 is SGHTA, CDR2 FQGNSA, per germline. With V trimmed by 6 bases and J by 4 bases, 3 bases remained unmatched. The CDR3 is 14 amino acids. In nucleotides, the CDR3 is TGTGCCAGCAGGGGGGGACTAGCGGGGTACGAGCAGTACTTC. Translation gives CASRGGLAGYEQYF. Based on the CDR3 plus reference TRBV7-2 and TRBJ2-7, the full variable domain is GAGVSQSPSNKVTEKGKDVELRCDPISGHTALYWYRQSLGQGLEFLIYFQGNSAPDKSGLPSDRFSAERTGGSVSTLTIQRTQQEDSAVYLCASRGGLAGYEQYFGPGTRLTVT.

This sequence joins TRBV4-2 and TRBJ2-3, with TRBD1 as a possible D gene (7 bases). This CDR3 comprises 14 residues. Per germline, CDR1 LGHNA and CDR2 YNFKEQ. The germline V and J ends were trimmed by 4 bases and 4 bases, with 12 bases remaining between them. CDR3 sequence (DNA): TGTGCCAGCAGCCTAACAGGGGAGGCAGATACGCAGTATTTT. Residues: CASSLTGEADTQYF.

V and J are TRBV27 and TRBJ1-4, with D possibly matching TRBD1 (5 bases). There are 16 residues in the CDR3. Per the germline V gene, CDR1 is MNHEY and CDR2 is SMNVEV (reference sequence). V lost 3 bases and J lost 0, with 11 bases in between. The CDR3 DNA is TGTGCCAGCAGTTTCGGGGCCAAAGCAACTAATGAAAAACTGTTTTTT. It encodes CASSFGAKATNEKLFF.

V gene TRBV6-1 combines with J gene TRBJ1-2, with 11 bases aligning to TRBD1. Trimming removed 7 bases from V and 8 bases from J; junction bases left unmatched: 12. Germline CDR1 reads MNHNS; CDR2 reads SASEGT. The CDR3 spans 15 residues. As DNA, the CDR3 is TGTGCCAGCACTAACCCAGCTGGGACAGGGGGAGGCTACACCTTC. It yields the protein CASTNPAGTGGGYTF.

The chain uses TRBV5-6 and TRBJ1-2; D might be TRBD1 (5 bases). The CDR3 is made up of 15 amino acids. V dropped 3 bases and J dropped 4 bases, with 16 bases sitting between them. CDR1 SGHDT and CDR2 YYEEEE come from the germline V gene. CDR3 residues: CASSSDPLRAYGYTF. For the CDR3, the DNA is TGTGCCAGCAGCTCGGACCCCCTCAGGGCCTATGGCTACACCTTC. Filled out from reference TRBV5-6 and TRBJ1-2, the complete variable domain reads DAGVTQSPTHLIKTRGQQVTLRCSPKSGHDTVSWYQQALGQGPQFIFQYYEEEERQRGNFPDRFSGHQFPNYSSELNVNALLLGDSALYLCASSSDPLRAYGYTFGSGTRLTVV.

The CDR3 sequence: CASSYNPDRTDTQYF. CDR3 nucleotide sequence: TGTGCCAGCAGCTACAACCCGGACCGAACAGATACGCAGTATTTT. This chain joins TRBV11-2 and TRBJ2-3; no clear D gene. This CDR3 has 15 amino acids. Trimming pared 4 bases from V and 3 bases from J, leaving 14 bases between. The germline CDR1 and CDR2 sequences are SGHAT and FQNNGV.

The chain's CDR3 is CASSASGGTGQPQHF. As DNA, the CDR3 is TGTGCCAGCTCAGCATCAGGGGGAACGGGTCAGCCCCAGCATTTT. The chain links TRBV18 to TRBJ1-5; 7 nucleotides match TRBD1. The germline CDR1 and CDR2 sequences are KGHSH and LQKENI. CDR3 length: 15 amino acids. The V segment lost 5 bases and the J segment 6 bases; nucleotides outside the gene matches: 10.

The V call is TRBV2, the J call TRBJ2-3; TRBD2 matches 14 bases. The CDR3 has 16 amino acids. From germline, CDR1 is SNHLY and CDR2 FYNNEI. The V segment lost 6 bases and the J segment 4 bases; nucleotides outside the gene matches: 6. As DNA, the CDR3 is TGTGCCAGCAGCCATGGGACTAGCGGGAGATCAGATACGCAGTATTTT. The encoded protein is CASSHGTSGRSDTQYF.

The V and J genes are TRBV2 and TRBJ2-7; the D is unclear. Trimming shortened V by 3 bases and J by 1 base, and 4 bases separated the two germline ends. CDR3 length: 12 amino acids. Looked up from germline, CDR1 is SNHLY and CDR2 is FYNNEI. This chain's CDR3 is CASSEVSYEQYF. As DNA, the CDR3 is TGTGCCAGCAGTGAGGTGTCCTACGAGCAGTACTTC.

The CDR3 loop is CASSEGLAGGQDTQYF. The DNA of the CDR3 is TGTGCCAGCAGTGAGGGACTAGCGGGAGGGCAAGATACGCAGTATTTT. The V call is TRBV27, the J call TRBJ2-3; 16 nucleotides agree with TRBD2. Germline CDR1 reads MNHEY; CDR2 reads SMNVEV (reference sequence). V was clipped by 5 bases and J by 5 bases; unmatched bases: 4. This CDR3 comprises 16 residues.